The sequence of this T cell receptor beta chain was determined in a study of T cell clusters in autoimmune cytopenias. General study points: TRB repertoire shifts in secondary cytopenia and chronic lymphocytic leukemia mostly reflected lymphoma, not autoimmunity.

In the case of this clonotype: Its cognate antigen is unknown.

CDR1 is PRHDT and CDR2 is FYEKMQ in the germline V gene (reference sequence). The CDR3 length is 14 residues. TRB rearrangements were amplified by touch-down multiplex PCR with mixed TRB-A/B primers. Reprocessing the multiplex PCR reads, TCRdb reports a single entry for every CDR3 protein and omits DNA. This repertoire includes approximately 16,000 distinct CDR3 sequences. TRB amplification used approximately 0.25 ug of peripheral blood genomic DNA. These same records also appear under a second study, on T cell repertoires in aging, cancer and after chemotherapy. That study adds: In cancer patients, declining TCR diversity with age involved lost richness and lost evenness. Rebound thymic output was suggested by rising median generation probability during chemotherapy in each cancer cohort.

The V and J genes are TRBV13 and TRBJ2-3; the D call from TCRdb, TRBD1, cannot be confirmed without DNA. The clonotype comes from a human donor in good health. The sample taken for sequencing was peripheral blood. CDR3 residues: CASRPRTGKGEQYF.